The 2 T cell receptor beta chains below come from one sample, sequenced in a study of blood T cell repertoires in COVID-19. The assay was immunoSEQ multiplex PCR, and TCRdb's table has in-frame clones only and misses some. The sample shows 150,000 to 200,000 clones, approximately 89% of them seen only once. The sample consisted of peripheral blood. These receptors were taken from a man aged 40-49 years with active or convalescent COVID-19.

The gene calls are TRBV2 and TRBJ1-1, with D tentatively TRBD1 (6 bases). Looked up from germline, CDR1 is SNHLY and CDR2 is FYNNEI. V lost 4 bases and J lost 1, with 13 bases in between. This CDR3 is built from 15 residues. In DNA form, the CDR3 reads TGTGCCAGCAGTGCTGACAGGTCGGCGAACACTGAAGCTTTCTTT. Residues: CASSADRSANTEAFF.

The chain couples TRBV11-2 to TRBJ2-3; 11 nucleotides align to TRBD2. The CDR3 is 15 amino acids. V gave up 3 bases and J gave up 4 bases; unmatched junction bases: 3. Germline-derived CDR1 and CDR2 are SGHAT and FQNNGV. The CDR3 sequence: CASSFSGGASDTQYF. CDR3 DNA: TGTGCCAGCAGCTTTAGCGGGGGGGCGTCAGATACGCAGTATTTT.